A selection of T cell receptor beta chains follows, all from one sample in a study of cytomegalovirus exposure and HLA in healthy donors. Data came from immunoSEQ multiplex PCR; TCRdb stores just in-frame clones and leaves some out. The data contain about 140,000 clones, roughly 80% of them seen just once; the ten biggest clones take up roughly 4.5%. The sample consisted of PBMCs. These receptors all come from a man aged 35 to 55 in good health and CMV-seropositive. Both conserved end residues are trimmed from each CDR3. D genes are given only for firm matches.

cdr3_aa	d_call	v_call	j_call
ASSLGDINSPLH	NA	TRBV13	TRBJ1-6
AWRDIVTLH	NA	TRBV30	TRBJ1-6
ASTQGVGYGYT	TRBD1	TRBV27	TRBJ1-2
ASSLSIGAESDEQY	NA	TRBV27	TRBJ2-7
ASSFVAGAYSYNEQF	NA	TRBV13	TRBJ2-1
ASSLDRLTGNTIY	NA	TRBV6-6	TRBJ1-3
ASSLGGVGDTEAF	NA	TRBV5-1	TRBJ1-1
ASSLGQGYGYT	NA	TRBV7-3	TRBJ1-2
ASSESGRGDIQY	NA	TRBV10-2	TRBJ2-4
ASSLGGREADTQY	NA	TRBV27	TRBJ2-3
AIREREGRDTQY	TRBD2	TRBV10-3	TRBJ2-3
ATSRDRGTSSPLH	TRBD1	TRBV15	TRBJ1-6
ASSGDRGYEQY	TRBD1	TRBV10-1	TRBJ2-7
SVVQGTVPEAF	NA	TRBV29-1	TRBJ1-1
ASSAPQLLSEQF	NA	TRBV19	TRBJ2-1
ASSFAGAYAYEQY	NA	TRBV5-1	NA
ASSPLYPYEQY	NA	TRBV27	TRBJ2-7
AIRQGTNYGYT	TRBD1	TRBV2	TRBJ1-2
AWSGTGQNEQF	TRBD1	TRBV30	TRBJ2-1
ASSPWPSGRGEQY	TRBD2	TRBV4-1	TRBJ2-7
ASSFLGPSGGTDTQY	TRBD2	TRBV5-1	TRBJ2-3
ASSYSKTGAYYGYT	TRBD1	TRBV6-5	TRBJ1-2
ASSLGGMSQPQH	NA	TRBV5-4	TRBJ1-5
ASSFGVIETLH	NA	TRBV11-2	TRBJ1-6
ASRLRDRGEKLF	TRBD1	TRBV6-1	TRBJ1-4
ASSQGNRGKFKNIQY	TRBD1	TRBV14	TRBJ2-4
ASSYVGQGNGYT	TRBD1	TRBV6-5	TRBJ1-2
ASSYRQPHTEAF	NA	TRBV7-9	TRBJ1-1
SSSQTGVGAF	NA	TRBV7-9	TRBJ1-1